The 10 T cell receptor beta chains listed next were all sequenced from one sample in a study of Tregs in tolerant kidney transplant recipients. Mixed chimerism was transient after nonmyeloablative marrow transplants from related graft donors. The method was immunoSEQ multiplex PCR; TCRdb's version includes in-frame clones alone and lacks a portion of them. The listing contains roughly 15,000 clones. The specimen comprised CD4+ T cells from blood (PBMCs), sampled 12 months after the transplant. The receptor source for this set is a human patient who received a combined kidney and bone marrow transplant. Some of these T cells may belong to the graft donor.

In regard to this clone: A junction boundary mismatches the germline segment, possibly from a read error. The read is 3 residues too short to cover the CDR3 end, so that end is filled in from the germline J gene. Within the sample, other DNA sequences also encode this same CDR3. The chain uses TRBV5-1 and TRBJ1-1; D is unclear. CDR1 is SGHRS and CDR2 is YFSETQ in the germline V gene. This CDR3 has 14 residues. CDR3 amino acids: CASSLVRMDTEAFF. The DNA read from the CDR3 is TGCGCCAGTAGCTTGGTTAGAATGGACACTGAA.

This clone is deemed medium-sized (0.01 to 0.1%) by its frequency. With the read ending 3 residues before the CDR3 end, the germline J gene is used to fill in that end. The chain joins TRBV5-1 to TRBJ1-2, with TRBD1 matching 7 bases. The V and J ends lost 0 bases and 4 bases, in that order; junction bases with no gene match: 9. This CDR3 has 16 residues. Germline V gene data show CDR1 as SGHRS and CDR2 as YFSETQ. The CDR3 DNA, read in part, is TGCGCCAGCAGCTTGGGGGGGACAGACTACGGCTATGGC. Its translation is CASSLGGTDYGYG. The complete CDR3 sequence is CASSLGGTDYGYGYTF.

In terms of frequency, this clone is medium-sized. The sequenced fragment ends 3 residues before the CDR3 boundary, so the rest is inferred from the germline J gene. The chain recombines TRBV30 with TRBJ2-1; possible D gene TRBD2, 6 bases. The CDR3 length is 14 residues. CDR1 and CDR2 (germline): GTSNPN, SVGIG (reference sequence). Trimming stripped 1 base from V and 4 bases from J, with 11 bases between. The CDR3 region is CAWSGLVSYNEQFF. The part of the CDR3 DNA that was read is TGTGCCTGGAGTGGACTAGTTTCTTACAATGAG. The whole variable domain, filled in from reference TRBV30 and TRBJ2-1, reads SQTIHQWPATLVQPVGSPLSLECTVEGTSNPNLYWYRQAAGRGLQLLFYSVGIGQISSEVPQNLSASRPQDRQFILSSKKLLLSDSGFYLCAWSGLVSYNEQFFGPGTRLTVL.

CDR3 sequence: CASSDRGRVYNEQFF. The sequenced part of the CDR3 DNA is TGTGCCAGCAGTGATCGCGGGAGGGTTTACAATGAG. V gene TRBV6-1 combines with J gene TRBJ2-1; 9 nucleotides match TRBD2. The read ends 3 residues shy of where the CDR3 ends; the end is completed using the germline J gene. V trimming: 3 bases; J trimming: 4 bases; junction bases outside the gene matches: 4. CDR1 and CDR2 (germline): MNHNS, SASEGT. The CDR3 spans 15 residues.

Measured by frequency, this clone is medium-sized. Sequencing ends 3 residues short of the CDR3 end; the germline J gene provides the rest. This chain joins TRBV30 and TRBJ2-6; TRBD1 agrees at 8 bases. Germline CDR1 GTSNPN, CDR2 SVGIG (reference sequence). The trim removed 5 bases at V and 0 bases at J, leaving 12 bases unmatched. The CDR3 contains 18 residues. CDR3 bases read: TGTGCCTGGCTGACCCGGGACAGGCATCTCTCTGGGGCCAACGTC. Residues: CAWLTRDRHLSGANV. The complete CDR3 sequence is CAWLTRDRHLSGANVLTF.

The sequenced CDR3 bases are TGCGCCAGCAGCTTGGTTCTGCCAGGGGTCGAGACC. This sequence encodes CASSLVLPGVET. The entire CDR3 protein is CASSLVLPGVETQYF. V gene TRBV5-1 combines with J gene TRBJ2-5; D is possibly TRBD1 (6 bases). The CDR3 goes on 3 residues after the read ends, and that part is filled in from the germline J gene. Germline assignment: CDR1 SGHRS and CDR2 YFSETQ. The CDR3 contains 15 residues. Between the trimmed V and J ends, which lost 0 bases and 5 bases, there was a span of 14 bases.

As to this clone: The CDR3 goes on 3 residues after the read ends, and that part is filled in from the germline J gene. This chain uses TRBV6-2 or TRBV6-3 with TRBJ1-2; D is uncertain. The length of the CDR3 is 14 residues. Germline assignment: CDR1 MNHEY and CDR2 SVGEGT. Trimming cost V 6 bases and J 0 bases, with 11 bases left between them. The CDR3 loop reads CASSLTTSNYGYTF. The CDR3 DNA, read in part, is TGTGCCAGCAGCCTCACGACATCTAACTATGGC.

Worth noting for this clone: The read terminates 3 residues ahead of where the CDR3 ends, so the germline J gene completes it. The chain employs TRBV7-6 and TRBJ2-7; possible D gene TRBD1, 6 bases. V lost 1 base and J lost 5, with 9 bases in between. Germline loops: CDR1 SGHVS, CDR2 FNYEAQ. The CDR3 spans 13 residues. The part of the CDR3 DNA that was read is TGTGCCAGCAGCTTAGTACAGGGCGACGAG. Translating it yields CASSLVQGDE. The complete CDR3 reads CASSLVQGDEQYF.

Concerning this clone itself: The CDR3 end falls 3 residues outside the read, so it is completed with the germline J gene. This chain connects TRBV6-1 to TRBJ2-1; D perhaps matches TRBD2 (5 bases). The CDR3 is made up of 15 amino acids. Germline CDR1 MNHNS, CDR2 SASEGT. V shed 2 bases and J shed 2 bases, with 10 bases lying between them. The sequenced CDR3 bases are TGTGCCAGCAGTGAACTCGGGGAACCCTACAATGAG. Protein product: CASSELGEPYNE. The entire CDR3 reads CASSELGEPYNEQFF.

With respect to this clone: The read terminates 3 residues ahead of where the CDR3 ends, so the germline J gene completes it. This chain connects TRBV7-8 to TRBJ2-5; possible D gene TRBD1, 5 bases. Germline V CDR1 and CDR2: SGHVS, FQNEAQ. Trimming left V 7 bases short and J 4 bases short, with 22 bases between. CDR3 size: 16 residues. CDR3 region: CASTLGAAQGGETQYF. The sequenced part of the CDR3 DNA is TGTGCCAGCACCCTAGGGGCAGCCCAAGGTGGAGAGACC.